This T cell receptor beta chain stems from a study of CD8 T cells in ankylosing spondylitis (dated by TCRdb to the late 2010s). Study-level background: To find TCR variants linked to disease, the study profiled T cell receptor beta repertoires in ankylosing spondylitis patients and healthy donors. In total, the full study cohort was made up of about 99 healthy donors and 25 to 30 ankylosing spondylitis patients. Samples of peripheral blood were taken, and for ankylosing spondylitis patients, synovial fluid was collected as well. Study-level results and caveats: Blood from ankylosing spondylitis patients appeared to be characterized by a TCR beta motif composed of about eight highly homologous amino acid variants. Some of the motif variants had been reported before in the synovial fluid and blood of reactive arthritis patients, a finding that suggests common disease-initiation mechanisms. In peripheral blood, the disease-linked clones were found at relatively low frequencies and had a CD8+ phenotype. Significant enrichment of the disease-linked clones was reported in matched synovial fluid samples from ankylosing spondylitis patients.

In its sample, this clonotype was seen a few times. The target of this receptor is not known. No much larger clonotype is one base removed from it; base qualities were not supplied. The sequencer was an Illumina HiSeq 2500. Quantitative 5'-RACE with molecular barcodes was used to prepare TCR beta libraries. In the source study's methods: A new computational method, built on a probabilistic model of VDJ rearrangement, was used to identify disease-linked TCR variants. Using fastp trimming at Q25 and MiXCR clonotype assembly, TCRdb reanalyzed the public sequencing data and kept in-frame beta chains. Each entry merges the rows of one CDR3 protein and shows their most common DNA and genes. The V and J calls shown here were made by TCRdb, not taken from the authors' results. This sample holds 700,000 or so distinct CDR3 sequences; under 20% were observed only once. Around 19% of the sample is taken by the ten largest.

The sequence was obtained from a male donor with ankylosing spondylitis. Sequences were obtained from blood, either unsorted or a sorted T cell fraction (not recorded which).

The CDR3 sequence is CASSPWTSSSGNTIYF. The DNA sequence is given as TGTGCCAGCAGCCCGTGGACATCTTCGTCTGGAAACACCATATATTTT. The chain is made from TRBV7-9 and TRBJ1-3, and perhaps TRBD1 as D gene, on 5 matching bases. The junction carries 15 bases between V and J, which are trimmed by 5 bases and 1 base respectively. Reading from cysteine to phenylalanine, the CDR3 counts 16 amino acids. The CDR3 DNA has 48 bases and is translated from base 1. From the germline V gene (reference sequence), CDR1 is SEHNR and CDR2 is FQNEAQ.